This T cell receptor (beta chain) was recorded in a study of T-cell memory formation after mild COVID-19. Study as a whole: Largely, the TCR clusters proved donor specific.

Trimming stripped 3 bases from V and 1 base from J, with 8 bases between. The CDR3 extends over 14 amino acids. Germline V CDR1 and CDR2: KGHSH, LQKENI. TCRdb called the 5' RACE reads again in MiXCR, with one record for every CDR3 protein. The data contain approximately 180,000 distinct CDR3 sequences, 16% of them seen just once; the ten biggest clones take up 2% to 2.5%. Study results and limitations: Some clones that responded were present in memory (sampled pre-infection), which suggests cross-reactive memory joined.

To note about this clonotype: Its antigen is not known.

The sequencing input was PBMCs or a T cell subset sorted from them (not recorded which). The chain couples TRBV18 to TRBJ2-3; TRBD1 is a possible D gene (6 bases). The sequence was collected from an adult woman who had mild COVID-19 (a few samples of this study predate the infection). Cell type and time point are not known. CDR3 sequence reads: CASSPNRGTDTQYF. CDR3 in DNA: TGTGCCAGCTCACCTAACAGGGGCACAGATACGCAGTATTTT.